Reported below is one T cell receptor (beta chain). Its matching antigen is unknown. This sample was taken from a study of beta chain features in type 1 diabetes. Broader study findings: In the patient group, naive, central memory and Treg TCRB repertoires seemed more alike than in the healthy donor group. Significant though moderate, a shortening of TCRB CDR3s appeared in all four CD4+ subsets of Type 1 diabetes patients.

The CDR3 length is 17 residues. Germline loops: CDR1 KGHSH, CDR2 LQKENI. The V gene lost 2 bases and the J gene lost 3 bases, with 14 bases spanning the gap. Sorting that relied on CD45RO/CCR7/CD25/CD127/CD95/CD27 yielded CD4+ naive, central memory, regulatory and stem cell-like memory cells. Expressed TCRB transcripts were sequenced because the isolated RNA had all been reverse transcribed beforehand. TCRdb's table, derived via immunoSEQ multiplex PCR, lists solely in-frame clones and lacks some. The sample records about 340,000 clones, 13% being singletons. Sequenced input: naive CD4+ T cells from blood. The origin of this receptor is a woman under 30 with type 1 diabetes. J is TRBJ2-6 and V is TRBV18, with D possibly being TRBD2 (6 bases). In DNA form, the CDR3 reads TGTGCCAGCTCACCAGGGACTGGGGGAAGTGGGGCCAACGTCCTGACTTTC. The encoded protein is CASSPGTGGSGANVLTF. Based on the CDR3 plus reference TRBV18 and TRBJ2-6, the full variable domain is NAGVMQNPRHLVRRRGQEARLRCSPMKGHSHVYWYRQLPEEGLKFMVYLQKENIIDESGMPKERFSAEFPKEGPSILRIQQVVRGDSAAYFCASSPGTGGSGANVLTFGAGSRLTVL.